These T cell receptor beta chains were read from a single sample in a study of T-cell memory formation after mild COVID-19. One entry per CDR3 protein results from TCRdb running MiXCR on the 5' RACE reads. The sample holds about 170,000 distinct CDR3 sequences, over 10% seen once. Material: PBMCs or a T cell subset sorted from them (not recorded which). These receptor sequences come from a man in his late teens or twenties who had mild COVID-19 (a few samples of this study predate the infection). Cell type and time point are not known. Each CDR3 is given with its conserved first and last residue. The D gene is left open where the match is weak. Clone size is shown for a subset of rows, as once, few, many or a class of expanded clone.

>TRBD1|TRBJ2-5|few|TRBV20-1
CSASRDRVETQYF
TGCAGTGCCAGCCGGGACAGGGTGGAGACCCAGTACTTC
>TRBD2|TRBJ2-1|.|TRBV5-1
CASSRDASGDNEQFF
TGCGCCAGCAGCCGGGACGCTAGCGGGGACAATGAGCAGTTCTTC
>.|TRBJ1-6|many|TRBV7-2
CASSPRVDSPLHF
TGTGCCAGCAGCCCGAGAGTAGATTCACCCCTCCACTTT
>TRBD2|TRBJ2-3|few|TRBV5-1
CASRPGLAGTDTQYF
TGCGCCAGCAGGCCGGGACTAGCTGGCACAGATACGCAGTATTTT
>.|TRBJ1-2|.|TRBV2
CASSEALVSQGGYTF
TGTGCCAGCAGTGAAGCGCTTGTGAGCCAAGGTGGCTACACCTTC
>.|TRBJ2-3|many|TRBV7-9
CASSLAGTTDTQYF
TGTGCCAGCAGCTTAGCAGGGACCACAGATACGCAGTATTTT
>.|TRBJ1-1|few|TRBV18
CASSSYRATEAFF
TGTGCCAGCTCCAGTTACAGGGCCACTGAAGCTTTCTTT
>TRBD2|TRBJ2-3|medium-sized|TRBV24-1
CATSDPLALVGADTQYF
TGTGCCACCAGTGATCCACTAGCGCTCGTTGGAGCAGATACGCAGTATTTT
>.|TRBJ2-1|few|TRBV29-1
CSVEVSGVEQFF
TGCAGCGTTGAAGTTTCGGGGGTCGAGCAGTTCTTC
>TRBD2|TRBJ2-4|few|TRBV3-1
CASSQGSGVADIQYF
TGTGCCAGCAGCCAAGGTAGCGGGGTGGCGGACATTCAGTACTTC
>TRBD2|TRBJ2-5|few|TRBV20-1
CSASGTSGGRETQYF
TGCAGTGCCTCCGGGACTAGCGGGGGTAGGGAGACCCAGTACTTC
>.|TRBJ1-2|.|TRBV9
CASSVGQDNYGYTF
TGTGCCAGCAGCGTAGGCCAGGATAACTATGGCTACACCTTC
>.|TRBJ2-5|few|TRBV7-2
CAGGGRIRETQYF
TGTGCGGGGGGCGGGCGAATAAGAGAGACCCAGTACTTC
>TRBD2|TRBJ2-1|few|TRBV4-3
CASSQRTSGGSSYNEQFF
TGCGCCAGCAGCCAGAGGACCAGCGGGGGTAGCTCCTACAATGAGCAGTTCTTC
>.|TRBJ2-1|few|TRBV6-2/TRBV6-3
CASSYRSRGRGEWVQFF
TGTGCCAGCAGTTATCGGTCCCGGGGCAGGGGAGAGTGGGTGCAGTTCTTC
>TRBD1|TRBJ1-1|.|TRBV5-1
CASGEQGASTEAFF
TGCGCCAGCGGCGAACAGGGGGCGAGCACTGAAGCTTTCTTT
>.|TRBJ1-1|.|TRBV7-2
CASTPSNTEAFF
TGTGCCAGCACCCCATCTAACACTGAAGCTTTCTTT
>TRBD2|TRBJ2-7|many|TRBV3-1
CASSQTGGLYEQYF
TGTGCCAGCAGCCAGACGGGGGGGCTCTACGAGCAGTACTTC
>.|TRBJ1-1|.|TRBV20-1
CSVQPGGRGWTEAFF
TGCAGTGTTCAACCGGGGGGGCGAGGGTGGACTGAAGCTTTCTTT
>TRBD2|TRBJ2-3|.|TRBV10-3
CAIRIAGSTDTQYF
TGTGCCATCAGGATAGCGGGTAGCACAGATACGCAGTATTTT
>TRBD1|TRBJ1-6|.|TRBV7-2
CASKRDRAYNSPLHF
TGTGCCAGCAAAAGGGACAGGGCTTATAATTCACCCCTCCACTTT
>.|TRBJ2-5|.|TRBV29-1
CSVERSIGETQYF
TGCAGCGTTGAGAGGTCAATCGGCGAGACCCAGTACTTC
>TRBD1|TRBJ1-6|.|TRBV3-1
CASSGLPPGRTGFPLHF
TGTGCCAGCAGCGGACTCCCCCCTGGTCGGACAGGGTTCCCCCTCCACTTT
>.|TRBJ1-1|few|TRBV29-1
CSVEKGQGTEAFF
TGCAGCGTTGAAAAGGGGCAGGGGACTGAAGCTTTCTTT
>.|TRBJ2-1|.|TRBV3-1
CASSQARSGWRNEQFF
TGTGCCAGCAGCCAAGCCAGGAGCGGGTGGCGGAATGAGCAGTTCTTC
>TRBD1|TRBJ1-6|once|TRBV18
CASSPTGTGTNSPLHF
TGTGCCAGCTCACCCACCGGGACAGGGACTAATTCACCCCTCCACTTT
>TRBD2|TRBJ2-7|few|TRBV5-1
CASSLAGAPYEQYF
TGCGCCAGCAGCCTAGCGGGGGCCCCCTACGAGCAGTACTTC
>.|TRBJ1-1|few|TRBV7-8
CASSLGVDTEAFF
TGTGCCAGCAGCTTAGGAGTGGACACTGAAGCTTTCTTT
>TRBD2|TRBJ2-3|.|TRBV5-4
CASSTLSGSGSTDTQYF
TGTGCCAGCAGCACGCTCTCGGGTAGCGGGAGCACAGATACGCAGTATTTT
>.|TRBJ2-5|few|TRBV9
CASGLGTNQETQYF
TGTGCCAGCGGCCTAGGGACAAATCAAGAGACCCAGTACTTC
>.|TRBJ1-2|.|TRBV7-2
CASSLVGGENYGYTF
TGTGCCAGCAGCTTAGTTGGGGGGGAAAACTATGGCTACACCTTC
>.|TRBJ1-1|.|TRBV7-2
CASSSDLIKGAFF
TGTGCCAGCAGCTCCGATCTGATAAAGGGAGCTTTCTTT
>.|TRBJ2-5|.|TRBV4-2
CASSQDDWETQYF
TGTGCCAGCAGCCAAGACGACTGGGAGACCCAGTACTTC
>TRBD1|TRBJ2-3|few|TRBV4-3
CASSQATGADTQYF
TGCGCCAGCAGCCAGGCCACAGGGGCCGATACGCAGTATTTT
>TRBD1|TRBJ2-2|.|TRBV24-1
CATQRDREAGELFF
TGTGCCACCCAAAGGGACAGGGAAGCCGGGGAGCTGTTTTTT
>.|TRBJ1-5|.|TRBV7-2
CASSPGTSNQPQHF
TGTGCCAGCAGCCCGGGGACCAGCAATCAGCCCCAGCATTTT
>TRBD1|TRBJ1-2|few|TRBV5-5
CASSITGQTFYGYTF
TGTGCCAGCAGCATTACGGGACAGACCTTTTATGGCTACACCTTC
>.|TRBJ2-3|few|TRBV24-1
CATSDESDTQYF
TGTGCCACCAGTGACGAGTCAGATACGCAGTATTTT
>TRBD1|TRBJ1-1|.|TRBV5-1
CASSSLQGASTEAFF
TGCGCCAGCAGCTCCTTACAGGGGGCGAGTACTGAAGCTTTCTTT
>.|TRBJ1-1|few|TRBV10-3
CAISESYEAFF
TGTGCCATCAGTGAGTCGTATGAAGCTTTCTTT
>.|TRBJ1-2|.|TRBV7-9
CASSRGQFGWYTF
TGTGCCAGCAGCCGCGGACAGTTTGGTTGGTACACCTTC
>TRBD1|TRBJ1-1|few|TRBV7-2
CASSWTGFTEAFF
TGTGCCAGCAGCTGGACAGGGTTCACTGAAGCTTTCTTT
>TRBD2|TRBJ2-7|few|TRBV5-6
CASSPLGGEFYEQYF
TGTGCCAGCAGCCCGCTCGGGGGGGAATTCTACGAGCAGTACTTC
>.|TRBJ2-3|many|TRBV18
CASSPVPLSTDTQYF
TGTGCCAGCTCACCGGTCCCTCTTAGCACAGATACGCAGTATTTT
>.|TRBJ2-3|.|TRBV6-5
CASRYPHSHKYF
TGTGCCAGTCGGTACCCCCACAGCCATAAGTATTTT
>.|TRBJ2-5|few|TRBV18
CASSHEEETQYF
TGTGCCAGCTCGCACGAGGAAGAGACCCAGTACTTC
>TRBD1|TRBJ1-5|.|TRBV20-1
CSAWPFDRVNQPQHF
TGCAGTGCTTGGCCATTCGACAGGGTCAATCAGCCCCAGCATTTT
>TRBD2|TRBJ2-3|few|TRBV7-3
CASSSLGIAGASTDTQYF
TGTGCCAGCAGCTCCCTGGGAATAGCGGGAGCTAGCACAGATACGCAGTATTTT